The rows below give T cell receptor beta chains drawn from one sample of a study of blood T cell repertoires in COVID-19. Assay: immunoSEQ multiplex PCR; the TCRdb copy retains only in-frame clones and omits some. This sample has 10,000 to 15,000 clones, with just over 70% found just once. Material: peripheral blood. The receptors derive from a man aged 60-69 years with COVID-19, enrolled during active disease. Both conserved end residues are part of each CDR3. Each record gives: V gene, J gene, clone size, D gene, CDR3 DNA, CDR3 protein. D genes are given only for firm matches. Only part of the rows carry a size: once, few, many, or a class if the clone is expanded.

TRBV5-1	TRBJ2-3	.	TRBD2	TGCGCCAGCAGCTTGCGGACAGCACCGGGACTAGCGGGAGACTTCACAGATACGCAGTATTTT	CASSLRTAPGLAGDFTDTQYF
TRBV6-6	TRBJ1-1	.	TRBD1	TGTGCCAGCAGCCTAACAGGGGTAGGTACTGAAGCTTTCTTT	CASSLTGVGTEAFF
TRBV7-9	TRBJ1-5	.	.	TGTGCCAGCAGCTTAGAAGTCGGGGGGCAACTCGATCAGCCCCAGCATTTT	CASSLEVGGQLDQPQHF
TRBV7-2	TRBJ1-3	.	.	TGTGCCAGCAGCCCCTACTCTGGAAACACCATATATTTT	CASSPYSGNTIYF
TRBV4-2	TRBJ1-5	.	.	TGTGCCAGCAGCCCCCGGCCAGGGGATGGACAGCCCCAGCATTTT	CASSPRPGDGQPQHF
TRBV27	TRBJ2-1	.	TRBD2	TGTGCCAGCAGTCCAGGGACTAGCTCCTACAATGAGCAGTTCTTC	CASSPGTSSYNEQFF
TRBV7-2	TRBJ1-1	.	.	TGTGCCAGCAGCTTCCCCACAAACACTGAAGCTTTCTTT	CASSFPTNTEAFF
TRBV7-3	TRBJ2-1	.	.	TGTGCCAGCAGCTTAACGTCCGGTTACAATGAGCAGTTCTTC	CASSLTSGYNEQFF
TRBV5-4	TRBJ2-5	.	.	TGTGCCAGCAGCTTGGGGAGGGACCGGCGGGGGACCCAGTACTTC	CASSLGRDRRGTQYF
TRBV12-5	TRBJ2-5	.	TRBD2	TGTGCTAGTGGTTTGCCCCAGCGGGGGGACCCCTACCCCGAGACCCAGTACTTC	CASGLPQRGDPYPETQYF
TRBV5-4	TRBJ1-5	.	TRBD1	TGTGCCAGCAGCTTGGGAGGGTCAGGGGGCAGTAATCAGCCCCAGCATTTT	CASSLGGSGGSNQPQHF
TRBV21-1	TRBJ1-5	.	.	TGTGCCAGCAGTCCCGGGACAGGGGGCATAACGGACAATCAGCCCCAGCATTTT	CASSPGTGGITDNQPQHF
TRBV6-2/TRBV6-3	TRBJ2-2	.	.	TGTGCCAGCAGTTACTCGAGGTTGATGGATAGCCGTTGGACCGGGGAGCTGTTTTTT	CASSYSRLMDSRWTGELFF
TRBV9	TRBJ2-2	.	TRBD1	TGTGCCAGCAGCGACAAGGGGGCGATTGGCGGGGAGCTGTTTTTT	CASSDKGAIGGELFF
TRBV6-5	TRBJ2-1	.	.	TGTGCCAGCAGTCGTTACAATGAGCAGTTCTTC	CASSRYNEQFF
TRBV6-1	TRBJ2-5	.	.	TGTGCCAGCAGTGAAGGGGGGAGGTGGGAGACCCAGTACTTC	CASSEGGRWETQYF
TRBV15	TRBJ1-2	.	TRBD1	TGTGCCACCAGCAAGGGACAGGGAAGGGGCTACACCTTC	CATSKGQGRGYTF
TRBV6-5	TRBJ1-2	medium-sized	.	TGTGCCAGCACAGGCATAGGAAATAATTATGGCTACACCTTC	CASTGIGNNYGYTF
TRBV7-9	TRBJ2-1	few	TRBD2	TGTGCCAGCAGGCCCACCAGCGGGGTCTACAATGAGCAGTTCTTC	CASRPTSGVYNEQFF
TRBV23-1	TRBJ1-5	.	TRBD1	TGCGCCAGCAGTCAACCCGAGGGGACAGGGGACGAAGATCAGCCCCAGCATTTT	CASSQPEGTGDEDQPQHF
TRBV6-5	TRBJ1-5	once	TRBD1	TGTGCCAGCAGCACCGACAGGGGGGATCAGCCCCAGCATTTT	CASSTDRGDQPQHF
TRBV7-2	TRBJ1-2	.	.	TGTGCCAGCAGTTCCGGCAGCAGGTTTGAAGGCTACACCTTC	CASSSGSRFEGYTF
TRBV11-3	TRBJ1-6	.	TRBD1	TGTGCCAGCAGCCGTGGGGACAGAAATTCACCCCTCCACTTT	CASSRGDRNSPLHF
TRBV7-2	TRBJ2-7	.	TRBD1	TGTGCCAGCAGTAAGGACAGGGCGGAGACCTACGAGCAGTACTTC	CASSKDRAETYEQYF